This T cell receptor (beta chain) was retrieved from a study of blood T cell repertoires in COVID-19. Sequencing was performed with immunoSEQ multiplex PCR; in TCRdb, only in-frame clones are kept and a portion is missing. The sample gives some 220,000 clones, about 81% of which show up once; roughly 5.5% is in the top ten. V was trimmed by 7 bases and J by 1 base, leaving 13 bases between them. CDR1 SNHLY and CDR2 FYNNEI come from the germline V gene. The CDR3 runs 14 residues. The receptor was derived from a woman aged 70-85 years with COVID-19, enrolled during active disease. Sequenced material: peripheral blood. This rearrangement joins TRBV2 to TRBJ1-1, with a weak D call TRBD1 (6 bases). CDR3 in amino acids: CASTRTVANTEAFF. The DNA for the CDR3 is TGTGCCAGCACCCGGACAGTAGCGAACACTGAAGCTTTCTTT.